One sample yielded the 8 T cell receptor beta chains listed below, sequenced in a study of radiotherapy plus CTLA-4 blockade in lung cancer. Sequencing used immunoSEQ multiplex PCR; TCRdb keeps in-frame clones, though not all of them. The sample consists of over 85,000 clones, around 74% of them appearing once. Sequencing was performed on peripheral blood, taken from a patient treated with radiotherapy plus ipilimumab. The source of these receptors is a human donor with non-small cell lung cancer who had a partial response to radiotherapy plus ipilimumab. Some clones in this sample may be carry-over from other donors' samples.

This clone was detected only once. The chain couples TRBV9 to TRBJ1-2, with D possibly TRBD1 on 5 matching bases. Germline assignment: CDR1 SGDLS and CDR2 YYNGEE. The CDR3 sequence is 16 residues long. V lost 0 bases and J 0 bases, leaving 12 bases between the germline ends. The CDR3 bases are TGTGCCAGCAGCGTAGGATTGGGGCCTCCTAACTATGGCTACACCTTC. This gives the protein CASSVGLGPPNYGYTF. Using reference TRBV9 and TRBJ1-2 for the parts outside the CDR3, the full variable domain is DSGVTQTPKHLITATGQRVTLRCSPRSGDLSVYWYQQSLDQGLQFLIQYYNGEERAKGNILERFSAQQFPDLHSELNLSSLELGDSALYFCASSVGLGPPNYGYTFGSGTRLTVV.

The chain combines TRBV11-2 with TRBJ2-1; 7 bases agree with TRBD2. Germline loops: CDR1 SGHAT, CDR2 FQNNGV. V lost 6 bases, J lost 5 bases, and 13 bases stayed unmatched. This CDR3 region has 16 residues. In DNA, the CDR3 is TGTGCCAGCAGAAGGGCGGGAGCGAACGCAAACAATGAGCAGTTCTTC. Protein sequence: CASRRAGANANNEQFF.

The sample holds one count of this clone. The chain is built from TRBV9 and TRBJ2-1; 10 bases map to TRBD1. The CDR3 is 17 residues long. V gave up 4 bases and J gave up 2 bases; unmatched junction bases: 9. The V gene's germline CDR1 is SGDLS and CDR2 YYNGEE. Written as DNA, the CDR3 is TGTGCCAGCAGCCCGAGACAGGGGGCACCCCCCTACAATGAGCAGTTCTTC. It encodes CASSPRQGAPPYNEQFF.

The chain recombines TRBV7-2 with TRBJ1-6; 9 bases fit TRBD1. The ends lost 6 bases at V and 10 bases at J; junction bases unmatched: 4. The length of the CDR3 is 13 residues. The germline gives CDR1 SGHTA, CDR2 FQGNSA. The CDR3 region has the DNA TGTGCCAGCAGACAGGGGGCTCTGTCACCCCTCCACTTT. Residues: CASRQGALSPLHF.

This clone was picked up a small number of times. This chain connects TRBV7-9 to TRBJ2-1, with 8 bases lining up with TRBD2. This CDR3 comprises 18 residues. V was clipped by 5 bases and J by 1 base; unmatched bases: 13. Per germline, CDR1 SEHNR and CDR2 FQNEAQ (reference sequence). The CDR3 loop reads CASSPNSGGPLSYNEQFF. The CDR3 DNA is TGTGCCAGCAGCCCCAATTCGGGGGGGCCGTTGTCCTACAATGAGCAGTTCTTC.

The chain recombines TRBV7-2 with TRBJ1-6; a possible D gene is TRBD1 (5 bases). The V gene's germline CDR1 is SGHTA and CDR2 FQGNSA. The CDR3 runs 15 residues. V lost 3 bases, J lost 5 bases, and 11 bases lay in between. The CDR3 is CASSFGQGNNSPLHF. CDR3 DNA: TGTGCCAGCAGCTTTGGCCAGGGTAATAATTCACCCCTCCACTTT.

This clone was detected once. CDR3 amino acids: CASSFGLDNYEQYF. CDR3 coding DNA: TGTGCCAGCAGCTTTGGACTAGATAACTACGAGCAGTACTTC. The gene calls are TRBV5-4 and TRBJ2-7, with 7 bases that match TRBD2. Per germline, CDR1 SGHNT and CDR2 YYREEE (reference sequence). Trimming removed 2 bases from V and 3 bases from J; junction bases left unmatched: 5. This CDR3 spans 14 amino acids.

V gene TRBV28 combines with J gene TRBJ2-1, with D hard to call. Germline V gene data show CDR1 as MDHEN and CDR2 as SYDVKM. V gave up 5 bases and J gave up 0 bases, with 11 bases separating them. CDR3 length equals 15 residues. The CDR3 loop reads CASSNLQDSYNEQFF. The DNA of the CDR3 is TGTGCCAGCAGTAACCTTCAGGACTCCTACAATGAGCAGTTCTTC. Full variable domain (missing parts from reference TRBV28 and TRBJ2-1): DVKVTQSSRYLVKRTGEKVFLECVQDMDHENMFWYRQDPGLGLRLIYFSYDVKMKEKGDIPEGYSVSREKKERFSLILESASTNQTSMYLCASSNLQDSYNEQFFGPGTRLTVL.